Listed below are T cell receptor beta chains from one sample, sequenced in a study of blood T cell repertoires in COVID-19. TCRdb's copy holds only in-frame clones and misses some; the assay was immunoSEQ multiplex PCR. Altogether 350,000 or so clones are present, roughly 90% being singletons, with the ten largest covering 0.85% to 1.3%. The sample taken for sequencing was PBMCs or T cells enriched from blood (not recorded which). These receptors were obtained from a woman aged 25 to 39 who had been exposed to COVID-19. Both conserved end residues are part of each CDR3. A D gene is named only where the DNA matches it firmly. Clone size is given for some rows only: seen once, a few or many times, or a class if the clone is expanded.

. TRBJ2-7 TRBV18 . CASSPGTPYEQYF TGTGCCAGCTCCCCGGGGACACCTTACGAGCAGTACTTC
. TRBJ2-7 TRBV28 . CASSSPMPRYEQYF TGTGCCAGCAGTTCCCCCATGCCCAGGTACGAGCAGTACTTC
TRBD2 TRBJ2-3 TRBV7-6 . CASSLGTSGTDTQYF TGTGCCAGCAGCTTAGGGACTAGCGGCACAGATACGCAGTATTTT
. TRBJ2-1 TRBV2 . CASSAKTGNYNEQFF TGTGCCAGCAGCGCCAAGACAGGAAACTACAATGAGCAGTTCTTC
TRBD1 TRBJ1-1 TRBV7-8 . CASSLSSGMTGFVTEAFF TGTGCCAGCAGCTTAAGTTCTGGCATGACAGGGTTCGTGACTGAAGCTTTCTTT
. TRBJ2-7 TRBV3-1/TRBV3-2 . CASSQDIRGSYEQYF TGTGCCAGCAGCCAAGATATTAGGGGTTCCTACGAGCAGTACTTC
. TRBJ2-7 TRBV30 . CAWRVAGGALWYF .
. TRBJ1-1 TRBV6-4 . CASRGQNTEAFF TGTGCCAGCAGGGGGCAGAACACTGAAGCTTTCTTT
TRBD2 TRBJ2-1 TRBV6-1 . CASSEPGGEYNEQFF TGTGCCAGCAGTGAACCGGGAGGGGAGTACAATGAGCAGTTCTTC
TRBD2 TRBJ2-3 TRBV2 . CASSEGGRWGGTDTQYF TGTGCCAGCAGTGAGGGCGGGAGGTGGGGGGGCACAGATACGCAGTATTTT
TRBD1 TRBJ1-3 TRBV30 . CAWMDRANGNTIYF TGTGCCTGGATGGACAGGGCGAATGGAAACACCATATATTTT
TRBD1 TRBJ2-1 TRBV10-1 . CASSEGTGWDDEQFF TGCGCCAGCAGTGAGGGGACAGGGTGGGACGATGAGCAGTTCTTC
TRBD1 TRBJ2-7 TRBV6-5 . CASTLQGTYEQYF TGTGCCAGCACCCTACAGGGGACCTACGAGCAGTACTTC
. TRBJ1-2 TRBV27 . CASSLGNGQGYPASYGYTF TGTGCCAGCAGTTTAGGTAACGGTCAGGGTTACCCCGCGTCTTATGGCTACACCTTC
. TRBJ1-4 TRBV3-1/TRBV3-2 . CASSQVVNNEKLFF TGTGCCAGCAGCCAAGTTGTCAATAATGAAAAACTGTTTTTT
. TRBJ2-7 TRBV10-1 . CASSEAGRPPYEQYF TGCGCCAGCAGTGAGGCGGGGCGGCCCCCCTACGAGCAGTACTTC
TRBD1 TRBJ1-1 TRBV3-1/TRBV3-2 once CASSPPVGTGGTEAFF TGTGCCAGCAGCCCCCCCGTAGGGACAGGAGGAACTGAAGCTTTCTTT
. TRBJ2-3 TRBV14 . CASSHNRLVVDTQYF TGTGCCAGCAGCCACAACCGACTAGTCGTGGATACGCAGTATTTT
TRBD1 TRBJ1-1 TRBV7-3 . CASSLKGGAEAFF TGTGCCAGCAGCTTAAAAGGGGGCGCTGAAGCTTTCTTT
. TRBJ2-7 TRBV27 . CASSFLPGSDRTYEQYF TGTGCCAGCAGTTTCCTTCCAGGATCCGACAGGACTTACGAGCAGTACTTC
. TRBJ2-4 TRBV10-2 once CASSESLWGSGYKRAKNIQYF TGCGCCAGCAGTGAGTCACTCTGGGGAAGCGGGTATAAGAGGGCCAAAAACATTCAGTACTTC
TRBD1 TRBJ2-1 TRBV7-2 . CASSLRSDRAYNEQFF TGTGCCAGCAGCTTAAGGTCGGACAGGGCCTACAATGAGCAGTTCTTC
TRBD1 TRBJ2-7 TRBV28 . CASRSWDRDEQYF TGTGCCAGCAGAAGCTGGGACAGGGACGAGCAGTACTTC
. TRBJ1-1 TRBV5-1 . CASSPGWDTLNTEAFF TGCGCCAGCAGCCCGGGGTGGGACACTTTGAACACTGAAGCTTTCTTT
TRBD1 TRBJ2-5 TRBV7-7 . CASTPGTGGQETQYF TGTGCCAGCACCCCCGGGACAGGAGGCCAAGAGACCCAGTACTTC
. TRBJ2-7 TRBV5-6 . CASSDSVHGEQYF TGTGCCAGCAGCGACAGCGTCCATGGGGAGCAGTACTTC
. TRBJ1-4 TRBV7-9 . CASSQMTGTNEKLFF TGTGCCAGCAGCCAAATGACAGGAACTAATGAAAAACTGTTTTTT
. TRBJ1-1 TRBV28 few CASSPQRGTGYMAEAFF TGTGCCAGCAGTCCTCAGAGGGGCACAGGGTATATGGCTGAAGCTTTCTTT
TRBD1 TRBJ1-1 TRBV7-9 once CASSLGTQGAEGTEAFF TGTGCCAGCAGCTTAGGGACACAGGGGGCGGAGGGCACTGAAGCTTTCTTT
. TRBJ1-2 TRBV15 . CATSRGQMPNYGYTF TGTGCCACCAGCAGAGGACAGATGCCTAACTATGGCTACACCTTC
TRBD1 TRBJ1-2 TRBV19 . CASSPRQGALNGYTF TGTGCCAGTAGTCCTCGACAGGGGGCGCTTAACGGCTACACCTTC
TRBD1 TRBJ1-1 TRBV27 once CASSSGQGNTEAFF TGTGCCAGCAGTTCGGGACAGGGGAACACTGAAGCTTTCTTT
TRBD1 TRBJ2-1 TRBV19 once CASSIGGQESYNEQFF TGTGCCAGTAGTATAGGGGGACAGGAGTCCTACAATGAGCAGTTCTTC
. TRBJ2-7 TRBV11-3 . CASSSFRSGVSYEQYF TGTGCCAGCAGCTCATTTAGATCAGGGGTCTCCTACGAGCAGTACTTC
. TRBJ1-1 TRBV3-1/TRBV3-2 . CASSLIDSNTEAFF TGTGCCAGCAGCCTCATCGACAGCAACACTGAAGCTTTCTTT
TRBD2 TRBJ2-4 TRBV11-2 . CASSWGLAGGAIQYF TGTGCCAGCAGCTGGGGACTAGCGGGAGGAGCTATTCAGTACTTC
. TRBJ2-2 TRBV5-1 . CASSSYGGSNTGELFF TGCGCCAGCAGCTCCTACGGCGGATCGAACACCGGGGAGCTGTTTTTT
. TRBJ1-1 TRBV10-3 . CAISPGAGRGTEAFF TGTGCCATCAGTCCAGGGGCAGGTCGAGGCACTGAAGCTTTCTTT
TRBD1 TRBJ2-7 TRBV11-2 . CASSFVTGPSYEQYF TGTGCCAGCAGCTTCGTGACAGGGCCCTCCTACGAGCAGTACTTC
. TRBJ1-1 TRBV5-6 . CASSLRLVQGHTEAFF TGTGCCAGCAGCTTGAGGCTTGTGCAGGGGCACACTGAAGCTTTCTTT
. TRBJ2-5 TRBV24-1 . CATSDLRGGKETQYF TGTGCCACCAGTGACCTGAGGGGGGGGAAAGAGACCCAGTACTTC
. TRBJ1-4 TRBV5-1 . CASSLEGGDSNEKLFF TGCGCCAGCAGCTTGGAGGGCGGGGACTCTAATGAAAAACTGTTTTTT
. TRBJ1-2 TRBV7-9 . CASSFGSLYGYTF TGTGCCAGCAGCTTTGGCAGTCTCTATGGCTACACCTTC
. TRBJ1-2 TRBV29-1 . CSVWEDGYTF TGCAGCGTTTGGGAGGATGGCTACACCTTC
TRBD1 TRBJ1-1 TRBV29-1 . CSTKGQGAGTEAFF TGCAGCACCAAAGGACAGGGGGCTGGGACTGAAGCTTTCTTT
. TRBJ2-7 TRBV27 . CASSFQTSYEQYF TGTGCCAGCAGTTTCCAGACTAGCTACGAGCAGTACTTC
TRBD2 TRBJ2-2 TRBV18 . CASSPPHRPTSGLASFANTGELFF TGTGCCAGCTCACCACCTCACAGACCAACTTCGGGACTAGCGTCGTTCGCGAACACCGGGGAGCTGTTTTTT
TRBD2 TRBJ2-5 TRBV28 . CASRFISGSYQETQYF TGTGCCAGCAGGTTTATTAGCGGGAGCTATCAAGAGACCCAGTACTTC
TRBD2 TRBJ2-2 TRBV2 . CASRRLAGGTGELFF TGTGCCAGCAGGAGACTAGCGGGAGGCACCGGGGAGCTGTTTTTT
. TRBJ2-2 TRBV7-6 . CASTPSGTLDTGELFF TGTGCCAGCACCCCCTCTGGGACACTGGACACCGGGGAGCTGTTTTTT
TRBD2 TRBJ2-4 TRBV9 . CASSVGLAGGQIQYF TGTGCCAGCAGCGTAGGACTAGCGGGAGGCCAGATTCAGTACTTC
. TRBJ1-1 TRBV30 . CAWSTWGQDTEAFF TGTGCCTGGAGTACGTGGGGGCAGGATACTGAAGCTTTCTTT
. TRBJ2-2 TRBV3-1/TRBV3-2 . CASSLLGELFF TGTGCCAGCAGCCTCCTTGGGGAGCTGTTTTTT
. TRBJ1-1 TRBV19 few CASRVSRGFGPEAFF TGTGCCAGTAGAGTTTCCAGGGGCTTCGGGCCTGAAGCTTTCTTT
. TRBJ2-2 TRBV2 . CASRWQNTGELFF TGTGCCAGCAGATGGCAGAACACCGGGGAGCTGTTTTTT
. TRBJ1-6 TRBV28 . CASSLPGNSPLHF TGTGCCAGCAGTTTACCAGGAAATTCACCCCTCCACTTT
. TRBJ1-2 TRBV29-1 . CSVDLPGRLSGYTF TGCAGCGTTGACTTACCGGGGAGGCTTAGTGGCTACACCTTC
TRBD1 TRBJ2-1 TRBV11-2 once CASSSSGTGSGVF TGTGCCAGCAGCTCCTCCGGGACAGGCAGTGGGGTCTTC